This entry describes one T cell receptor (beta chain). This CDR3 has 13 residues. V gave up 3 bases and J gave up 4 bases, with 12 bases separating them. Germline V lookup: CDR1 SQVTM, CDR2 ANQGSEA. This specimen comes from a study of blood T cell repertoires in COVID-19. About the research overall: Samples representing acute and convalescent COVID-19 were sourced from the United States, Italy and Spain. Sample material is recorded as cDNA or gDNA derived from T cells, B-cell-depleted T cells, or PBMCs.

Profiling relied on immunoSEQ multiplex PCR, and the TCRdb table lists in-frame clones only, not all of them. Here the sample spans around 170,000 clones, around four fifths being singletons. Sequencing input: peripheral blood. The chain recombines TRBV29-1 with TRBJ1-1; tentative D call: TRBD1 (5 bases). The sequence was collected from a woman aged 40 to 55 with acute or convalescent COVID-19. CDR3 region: CSVESGSVTEAFF. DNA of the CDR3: TGCAGCGTTGAGTCAGGGTCAGTCACTGAAGCTTTCTTT.